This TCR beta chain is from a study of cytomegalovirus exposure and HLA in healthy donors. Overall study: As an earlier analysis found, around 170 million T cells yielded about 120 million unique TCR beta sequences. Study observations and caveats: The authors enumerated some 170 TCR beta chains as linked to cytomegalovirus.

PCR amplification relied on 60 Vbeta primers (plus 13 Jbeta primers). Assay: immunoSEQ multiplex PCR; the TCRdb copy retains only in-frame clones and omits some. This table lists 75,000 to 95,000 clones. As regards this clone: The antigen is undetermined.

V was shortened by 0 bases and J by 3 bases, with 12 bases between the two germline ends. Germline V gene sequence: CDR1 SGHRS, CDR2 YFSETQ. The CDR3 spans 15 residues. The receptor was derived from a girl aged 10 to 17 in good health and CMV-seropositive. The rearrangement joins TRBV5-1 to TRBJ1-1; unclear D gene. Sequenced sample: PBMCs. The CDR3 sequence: CASSLDRPGDTEAFF. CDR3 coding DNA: TGCGCCAGCAGCTTGGACAGACCCGGGGACACTGAAGCTTTCTTT.